This T cell receptor (beta chain) stems from a study of T cell repertoires in cytomegalovirus infection. Background on the study: Public signatures in TCR beta pointed to CMV infection and matching HLA type.

Worth noting for this clonotype: What it binds is unknown.

CDR3 length equals 13 residues. The ends were cut back, 1 base at V and 6 bases at J, with 7 bases in the middle. Germline CDR1 reads LNHDA; CDR2 reads SQIVND (reference sequence). TCRdb fed the reads into MiXCR, producing one record per CDR3 protein. The sample yields 450,000 to 650,000 distinct CDR3 sequences, about 40% seen once. This receptor was obtained from a human donor in good health (CMV status not recorded). Some clones in this sample may be carry-over from other donors' samples. The chain couples TRBV19 to TRBJ2-4, with D tentatively TRBD1 (5 bases). The sequences come from cultured PBMCs, collected from culture after CMV antigen stimulation. CDR3 region: CASSIVDRNIQYF. In nucleotides, the CDR3 is TGTGCCAGTAGTATAGTAGACAGAAACATTCAGTACTTC.